This TCR beta chain is from a study of blood T cell repertoires in COVID-19. Study information: Acute and convalescent COVID-19 specimens originated in the United States, Italy and Spain.

Sequencing was performed with immunoSEQ multiplex PCR; in TCRdb, only in-frame clones are kept and a portion is missing. The table shows approximately 240,000 clones, with 84% occurring only once. Germline V gene data show CDR1 as LGHDT and CDR2 as YNNKEL (reference sequence). The junction had 8 bases not matched to a gene; V was cut back by 1 base and J by 0 bases. The CDR3 totals 18 residues. The genes are TRBV3-1 (or the pseudogene TRBV3-2) and TRBJ2-1; 8 bases are shared with TRBD2. The clonotype was recovered from a woman aged 55-69 years with acute or convalescent COVID-19. The sequencing sample was made of peripheral blood. The CDR3 DNA is TGTGCCAGCAGCCAAGTCCCAAGCGGGGGACACTCCTACAATGAGCAGTTCTTC. This sequence encodes CASSQVPSGGHSYNEQFF.